This T cell receptor beta chain was identified in a study of T cells in Graves' hyperthyroidism and ophthalmopathy. On this clonotype itself: What it binds is unknown.

General study results and limits: Before onset, by a median of approximately 5.9 months, the model predicted ophthalmopathy.

Template material for amplifying TCR beta CDR3 regions consisted of RNA transcripts. The study used the HTBI primer set for a first-round RT-PCR of the TCR CDR3. MiXCR, applied by TCRdb to the multiplex PCR reads, yields one record per CDR3 protein. The sample shows under 650,000 distinct CDR3 sequences, about 17% of them seen only once. Those patients with uncontrolled infection, other autoimmune disease, pregnancy or lactation were excluded. The study based diagnoses on clinical symptoms, serum thyroxine and TRAb, thyroid ultrasound and orbital computed tomography. This TCR was sampled from a woman aged 30 to 39 with Graves' hyperthyroidism. The specimen was blood.

CDR3: CASSGGRGYNEQFF. CDR3 bases: TGTGCCAGCAGCGGGGGCCGCGGCTACAATGAGCAGTTCTTC. The chain employs TRBV7-6 and TRBJ2-1, with D perhaps matching TRBD1 (6 bases). CDR1 and CDR2 (germline): SGHVS, FNYEAQ. The CDR3 runs to 14 residues. V dropped 5 bases and J dropped 3 bases, with 11 bases sitting between them. The entire variable domain, with the rest obtained from reference TRBV7-6 and TRBJ2-1, is as follows: GAGVSQSPRYKVTKRGQDVALRCDPISGHVSLYWYRQALGQGPEFLTYFNYEAQQDKSGLPNDRFSAERPEGSISTLTIQRTEQRDSAMYRCASSGGRGYNEQFFGPGTRLTVL.